Below, 11 T cell receptor beta chains from the same sample are listed, as sequenced in a study of post-analysis software for immune sequencing data (dated by TCRdb to about 2015). Broad study findings and their caveats: Significantly higher frequencies in patients than in controls were found for roughly 5 TRBV segments, including TRBV5-6, TRBV5-1 and TRBV20-1.

These receptors' targets are unknown. Library construction relied on PCR. The sequencing machine was an Illumina HiSeq 2500. To reduce PCR and sequencing biases, unique molecular identifiers were incorporated into the TCR beta cDNA libraries. The public reads were quality trimmed at Q25 with fastp and then assembled into clones with MiXCR by TCRdb, keeping productive beta chains. When rows share a CDR3 protein, they turn into one entry using the most common DNA and genes. The sample data list hundreds of thousands of distinct CDR3 sequences, and over 35% of these were observed just once. About 12% of the sample rests with the top ten. The sequenced sample was blood. Receptors originate from a girl aged 10-17 years with multiple sclerosis.

Note on this clonotype: Its ends do not fully match the called genes, so a read error is possible. V and J are TRBV12-3 or TRBV12-4 and TRBJ2-7; 11 bases agree with TRBD1. CDR3 size: 14 residues. CDR3 in amino acids: CASSLGQGAIEQYF. The DNA for the CDR3 is TGTGCCAGCAGCTTAGGACAGGGGGCGATCGAGCAGTACTTC.

This chain links TRBV6-6 with TRBJ1-2; D is undetermined. CDR3 length: 15 residues. V gave up 6 bases and J gave up 0 bases, with 14 bases separating them. Germline lookup yields CDR1 MNHNY and CDR2 SVGAGI (reference sequence). Written as DNA, the CDR3 is TGTGCCAGCAGCCCCGGTGGCAGCTCTAACTATGGCTACACCTTC. Translated, it gives CASSPGGSSNYGYTF.

This clonotype has only a few counts. V usage is TRBV7-9 and J usage is TRBJ2-4, with a possible D match to TRBD1 (5 bases). The ends were cut back, 4 bases at V and 0 bases at J, with 22 bases in the middle. The germline gives CDR1 SEHNR, CDR2 FQNEAQ (reference sequence). The CDR3 totals 19 residues. Written as DNA, the CDR3 is TGTGCCAGCAGCTCGCTAAGAAATCAGGGTTCCGTAGCCAAAAACATTCAGTACTTC. Protein: CASSSLRNQGSVAKNIQYF. The variable domain in full, with the rest retrieved from reference TRBV7-9 and TRBJ2-4, is DTGVSQNPRHKITKRGQNVTFRCDPISEHNRLYWYRQTLGQGPEFLTYFQNEAQLEKSRLLSDRFSAERPKGSFSTLEIQRTEQGDSAMYLCASSSLRNQGSVAKNIQYFGAGTRLSVL.

The chain joins TRBV6-1 to TRBJ1-2, with 11 positions matching TRBD1. The J segment lost 4 bases and the V segment lost 6 bases, leaving 7 bases of the junction unmatched. The CDR3 covers 15 residues. The V gene's germline CDR1 is MNHNS and CDR2 SASEGT. The CDR3 here is CASSARDRGSYGYTF. In DNA form, the CDR3 reads TGTGCCAGCAGCGCCAGGGACAGGGGGTCCTATGGCTACACCTTC.

V is TRBV4-3 and J is TRBJ2-7; maybe TRBD2 (6 bases). This CDR3 has 15 residues. With 3 bases removed from V and 2 bases from J, the gap between germline ends came to 14 bases. Germline CDR1 is LGHNA and CDR2 is YSLEER. The CDR3 sequence is CASSHSSANPYEQYF. The CDR3 bases are TGCGCCAGCAGCCATTCTAGCGCCAATCCCTACGAGCAGTACTTC.

This clonotype appeared a few times. The chain has TRBV20-1 and TRBJ1-1; TRBD1 matches at 7 bases. The CDR3 covers 13 residues. V lost 4 bases, J lost 1 base, and 3 bases stayed unmatched. Germline CDR1 reads DFQATT; CDR2 reads SNEGSKA (reference sequence). CDR3 nucleotide sequence: TGCAGTGCTACCGGGACAGCGAACACTGAAGCTTTCTTT. Translated, it gives CSATGTANTEAFF.

This clonotype was seen a single time. The chain links TRBV12-3 or TRBV12-4 to TRBJ2-7, with 9 positions matching TRBD1. Trimming took 6 bases from V and 2 from J; bases not matched to a gene: 8. This CDR3 has 15 amino acids. The CDR3 DNA is TGTGCCAGCAGCAATGAATGGACAGGGGCCTACGAGCAGTACTTC. Translated: CASSNEWTGAYEQYF.

The chain combines TRBV12-3 or TRBV12-4 with TRBJ2-7, with D maybe TRBD2 (6 bases). The V end was cut by 8 bases, the J end by 3 bases, with 14 bases between. The CDR3 contains 13 residues. CDR3 region: CASGPGTLYEQYF. The DNA of the CDR3 is TGTGCCAGCGGCCCTGGGACTCTCTACGAGCAGTACTTC.

This clonotype occurred a few times. The rearrangement links TRBV7-8 to TRBJ2-5, with 12 nucleotides matching TRBD2. V was pared by 7 bases and J by 11 bases, with 20 bases of the junction left unmatched. Germline assignment: CDR1 SGHVS and CDR2 FQNEAQ. CDR3 length equals 17 residues. CDR3: CASTLFRGSSGRDEQYF. CDR3 DNA: TGTGCCAGCACCCTATTCCGCGGGTCTAGCGGGAGGGATGAGCAGTACTTC.

The CDR3 spells CASSESSGGAYGYTF. The CDR3, as DNA: TGTGCCAGCAGTGAATCTTCAGGGGGCGCCTATGGCTACACCTTC. The V call is TRBV25-1, the J call TRBJ1-2; 8 bases agree with TRBD1. The CDR3 extends over 15 amino acids. J gave up 4 bases and V 1 base, and 5 bases lay outside the gene matches. CDR1 and CDR2 (germline): MGHDK, SYGVNS.

This chain uses TRBV20-1 with TRBJ2-3; unclear D gene. Germline CDR1 and CDR2: DFQATT and SNEGSKA (reference sequence). The germline V and J ends were trimmed by 8 bases and 3 bases, with 6 bases remaining between them. The CDR3 runs to 10 residues. The CDR3 nucleotides read TGCAGTCTTAGTACAGATACGCAGTATTTT. This encodes CSLSTDTQYF.